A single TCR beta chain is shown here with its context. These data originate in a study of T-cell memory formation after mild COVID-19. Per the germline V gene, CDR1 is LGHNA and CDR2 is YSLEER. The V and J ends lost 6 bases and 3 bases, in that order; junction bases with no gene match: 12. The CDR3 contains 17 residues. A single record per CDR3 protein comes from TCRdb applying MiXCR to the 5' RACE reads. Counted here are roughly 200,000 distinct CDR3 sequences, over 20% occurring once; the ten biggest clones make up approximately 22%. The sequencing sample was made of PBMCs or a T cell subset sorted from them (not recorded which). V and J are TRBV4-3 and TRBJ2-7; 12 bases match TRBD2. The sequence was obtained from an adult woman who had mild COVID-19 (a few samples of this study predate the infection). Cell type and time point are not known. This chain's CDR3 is CASSSNILAGGVYEQYF. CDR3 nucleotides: TGCGCCAGCAGTTCAAACATCCTAGCGGGAGGGGTCTACGAGCAGTACTTC.